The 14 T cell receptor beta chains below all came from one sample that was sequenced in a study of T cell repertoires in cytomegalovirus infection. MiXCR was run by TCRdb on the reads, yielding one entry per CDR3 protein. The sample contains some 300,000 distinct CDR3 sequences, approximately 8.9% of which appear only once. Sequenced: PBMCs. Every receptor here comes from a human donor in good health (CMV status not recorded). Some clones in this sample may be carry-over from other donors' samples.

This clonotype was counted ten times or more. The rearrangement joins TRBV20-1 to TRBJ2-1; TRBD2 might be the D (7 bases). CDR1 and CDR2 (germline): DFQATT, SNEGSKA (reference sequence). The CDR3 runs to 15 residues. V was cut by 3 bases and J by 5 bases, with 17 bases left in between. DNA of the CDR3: TGCAGTGCTAGTTCTGGGGGGGCCGTAAACAATGAGCAGTTCTTC. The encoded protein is CSASSGGAVNNEQFF.

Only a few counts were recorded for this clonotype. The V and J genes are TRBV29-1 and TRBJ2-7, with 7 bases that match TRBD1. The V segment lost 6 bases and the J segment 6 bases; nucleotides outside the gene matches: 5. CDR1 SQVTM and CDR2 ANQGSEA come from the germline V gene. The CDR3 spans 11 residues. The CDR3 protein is CSVRTGGEQYF. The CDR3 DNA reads TGCAGCGTCCGGACAGGAGGCGAGCAGTACTTC.

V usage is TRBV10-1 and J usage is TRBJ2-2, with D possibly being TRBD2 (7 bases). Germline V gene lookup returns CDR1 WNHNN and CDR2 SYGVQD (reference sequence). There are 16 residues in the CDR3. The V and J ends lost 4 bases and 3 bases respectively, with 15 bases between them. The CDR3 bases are TGCGCCAGCAGTGGTGTGGGGGGGCCGTACACCGGGGAGCTGTTTTTT. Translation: CASSGVGGPYTGELFF.

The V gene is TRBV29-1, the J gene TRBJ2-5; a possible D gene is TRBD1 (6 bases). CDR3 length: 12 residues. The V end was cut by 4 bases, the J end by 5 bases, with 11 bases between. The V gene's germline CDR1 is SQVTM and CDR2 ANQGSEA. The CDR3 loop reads CSVAGVEETQYF. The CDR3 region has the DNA TGCAGCGTTGCAGGGGTGGAGGAGACCCAGTACTTC.

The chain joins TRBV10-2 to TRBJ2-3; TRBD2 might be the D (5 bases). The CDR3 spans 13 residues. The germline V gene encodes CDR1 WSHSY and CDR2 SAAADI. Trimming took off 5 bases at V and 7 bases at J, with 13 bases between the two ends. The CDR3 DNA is TGCGCCAGCAGTCCTAGCAGCCCCAATACGCAGTATTTT. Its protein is CASSPSSPNTQYF.

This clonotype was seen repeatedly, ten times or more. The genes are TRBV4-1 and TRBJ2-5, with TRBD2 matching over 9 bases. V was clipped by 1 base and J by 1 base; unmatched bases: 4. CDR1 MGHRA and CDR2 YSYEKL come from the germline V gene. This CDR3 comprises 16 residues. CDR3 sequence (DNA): TGCGCCAGCAGCCAAGCAAGCGGGGGGCCCCAAGAGACCCAGTACTTC. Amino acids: CASSQASGGPQETQYF.

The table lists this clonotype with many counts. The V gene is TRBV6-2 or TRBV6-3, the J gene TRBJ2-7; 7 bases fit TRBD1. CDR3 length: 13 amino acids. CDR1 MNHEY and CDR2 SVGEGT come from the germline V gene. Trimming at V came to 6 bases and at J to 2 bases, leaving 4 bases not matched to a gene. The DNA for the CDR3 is TGTGCCAGCAGGGGGGACAGAACCTACGAGCAGTACGTC. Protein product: CASRGDRTYEQYV.

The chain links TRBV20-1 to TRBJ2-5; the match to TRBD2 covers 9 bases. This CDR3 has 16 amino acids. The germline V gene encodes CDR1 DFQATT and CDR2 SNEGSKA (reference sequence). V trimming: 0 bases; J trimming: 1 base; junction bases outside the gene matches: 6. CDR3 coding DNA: TGCAGTGCTAGAGATTGGGGAGCGGGGGGCCAAGAGACCCAGTACTTC. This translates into CSARDWGAGGQETQYF.

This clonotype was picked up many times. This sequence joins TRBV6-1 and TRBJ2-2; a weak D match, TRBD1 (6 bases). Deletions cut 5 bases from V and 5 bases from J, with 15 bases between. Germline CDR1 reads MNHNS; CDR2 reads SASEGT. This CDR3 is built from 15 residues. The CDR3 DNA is TGTGCCAGCAGTCTTCCAGGGGTAGCAACCGGGGAGCTGTTTTTT. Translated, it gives CASSLPGVATGELFF.

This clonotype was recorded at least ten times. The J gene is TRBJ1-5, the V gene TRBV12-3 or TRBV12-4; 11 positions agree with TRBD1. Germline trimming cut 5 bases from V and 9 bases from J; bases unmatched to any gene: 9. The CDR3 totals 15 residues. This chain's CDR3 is CASSSRTGGPWPQHF. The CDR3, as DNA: TGTGCCAGCAGTAGCCGGACAGGGGGCCCATGGCCCCAGCATTTT.

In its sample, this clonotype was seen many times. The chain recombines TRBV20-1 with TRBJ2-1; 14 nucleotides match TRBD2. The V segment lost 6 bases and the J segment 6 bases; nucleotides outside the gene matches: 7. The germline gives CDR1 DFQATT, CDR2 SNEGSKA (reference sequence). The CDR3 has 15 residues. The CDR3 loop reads CSAKSGTSGGNEQFF. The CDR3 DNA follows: TGCAGTGCCAAATCCGGGACTAGCGGGGGCAATGAGCAGTTCTTC.

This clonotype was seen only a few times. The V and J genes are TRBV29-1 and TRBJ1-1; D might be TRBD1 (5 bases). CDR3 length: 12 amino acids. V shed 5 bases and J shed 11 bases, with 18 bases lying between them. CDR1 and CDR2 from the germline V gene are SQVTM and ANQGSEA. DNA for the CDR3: TGCAGCGTTCCGAGGGACGGGGGGGAGGCTTTCTTT. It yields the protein CSVPRDGGEAFF. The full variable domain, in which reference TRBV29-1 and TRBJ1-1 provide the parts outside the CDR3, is SAVISQKPSRDICQRGTSLTIQCQVDSQVTMMFWYRQQPGQSLTLIATANQGSEATYESGFVIDKFPISRPNLTFSTLTVSNMSPEDSSIYLCSVPRDGGEAFFGQGTRLTVV.

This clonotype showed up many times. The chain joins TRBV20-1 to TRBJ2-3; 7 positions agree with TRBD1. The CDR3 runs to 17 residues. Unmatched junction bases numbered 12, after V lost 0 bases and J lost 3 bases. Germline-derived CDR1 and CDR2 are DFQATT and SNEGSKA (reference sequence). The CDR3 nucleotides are TGCAGTGCTAGAGACACCATCAGGGGGATAAAGACAGATACGCAGTATTTT. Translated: CSARDTIRGIKTDTQYF.

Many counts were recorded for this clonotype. Here the CDR3 reads CASSYGPMGGYGYTF. CDR3 nucleotide sequence: TGTGCCAGCAGTTACGGCCCAATGGGGGGCTATGGCTACACCTTC. The chain joins TRBV6-5 to TRBJ1-2; D perhaps matches TRBD1 (5 bases). Germline CDR1 is MNHEY and CDR2 is SVGAGI. The CDR3 runs 15 residues. The V end was cut by 2 bases, the J end by 4 bases, with 14 bases between.